The 26 T cell receptor beta chains reported below all come from one sample, sequenced in a study of blood T cell repertoires in COVID-19. TCRdb's table, derived via immunoSEQ multiplex PCR, lists solely in-frame clones and lacks some. Of fewer than 600,000 clones in the sample, approximately 89% were seen once. Sequencing was done on a sample of peripheral blood. These TCRs come from a young man with COVID-19, enrolled during active disease.

The chain links TRBV5-1 to TRBJ2-3; no firm D call. V lost 0 bases, J lost 4 bases, and 6 bases lay in between. CDR1 and CDR2 (germline): SGHRS, YFSETQ. The CDR3 covers 13 residues. The CDR3 protein is CASSLVRSDTQYF. For the CDR3, the DNA is TGCGCCAGCAGCTTGGTACGGTCAGATACGCAGTATTTT.

This sequence joins TRBV15 and TRBJ2-5; 7 bases fit TRBD2. The CDR3 loop spans 14 amino acids. The germline V gene has CDR1 LNHNV and CDR2 YYDKDF (reference sequence). Trimming removed 1 base from V and 4 bases from J; junction bases left unmatched: 3. CDR3 in amino acids: CATSRGGTTETQYF. The CDR3 coding sequence is TGTGCCACCAGCAGAGGCGGGACTACAGAGACCCAGTACTTC.

This chain links TRBV7-6 with TRBJ2-3; 9 bases map to TRBD1. CDR1 is SGHVS and CDR2 is FNYEAQ in the germline V gene. The CDR3 has 17 residues. The V segment lost 3 bases and the J segment 4 bases; nucleotides outside the gene matches: 11. The CDR3 loop is CASSFSIWTGASDTQYF. As DNA, the CDR3 is TGTGCCAGCAGCTTTAGCATTTGGACAGGGGCATCAGATACGCAGTATTTT.

The chain uses TRBV24-1 and TRBJ1-5; unclear D gene. Germline CDR1 is KGHDR and CDR2 is SFDVKD. The CDR3 sequence is 15 residues long. V was shortened by 4 bases and J by 4 bases, with 13 bases between the two germline ends. The CDR3 spells CATSDPPGRNQPQHF. The CDR3 DNA follows: TGTGCCACCAGTGACCCACCGGGGAGGAATCAGCCCCAGCATTTT.

This CDR3 is CASSQVQGFTEAFF. In nucleotides, the CDR3 is TGCGCCAGCAGCCAAGTGCAGGGCTTCACTGAAGCTTTCTTT. The genes are TRBV4-1 and TRBJ1-1, with D maybe TRBD1 (5 bases). The V and J ends lost 1 base and 4 bases respectively, with 10 bases between them. This CDR3 has 14 residues. The germline gives CDR1 MGHRA, CDR2 YSYEKL.

The CDR3 region has the DNA TGTGCCAGCAGCTTGGATGGGAAGGACCCAGGGGTTTATGGCTACACCTTC. Translated, it gives CASSLDGKDPGVYGYTF. The gene calls are TRBV5-5 and TRBJ1-2, with a weak D call TRBD1 (6 bases). This CDR3 has 17 amino acids. The V gene lost 0 bases and the J gene lost 5 bases, with 20 bases spanning the gap. Germline loops: CDR1 SGHKS, CDR2 YYEKEE (reference sequence).

CDR3 in amino acids: CASSLSDYSYEQYF. DNA for the CDR3: TGTGCCAGCAGCCTATCGGACTACTCCTACGAGCAGTACTTC. The chain combines TRBV11-3 with TRBJ2-7; TRBD2 is a possible D gene (6 bases). This CDR3 is built from 14 residues. The V and J ends lost 5 bases and 0 bases respectively, with 11 bases between them. CDR1 and CDR2 from the germline V gene are SGHNT and YENEEA.

The V and J genes are TRBV12-5 and TRBJ2-2; 7 bases align to TRBD1. This CDR3 comprises 15 residues. With 7 bases clipped from V and 3 bases from J, the junction kept 8 bases outside the gene matches. Per germline, CDR1 LGHNT and CDR2 FRNRAP. CDR3 nucleotides: TGTGCTAGTGCTAAACGAGGGGGCGACACCGGGGAGCTGTTTTTT. Protein sequence: CASAKRGGDTGELFF.

The gene calls are TRBV19 and TRBJ2-7, with 7 bases that match TRBD2. Germline CDR1 LNHDA, CDR2 SQIVND (reference sequence). The CDR3 has 13 amino acids. After removal of 5 bases from V and 4 bases from J, the junction contained 5 bases not matched to a gene. In DNA, the CDR3 is TGTGCCAGTAGTCGGGAGGCTGCTTACGAGCAGTACTTC. Protein product: CASSREAAYEQYF.

V is TRBV5-4 and J is TRBJ1-4; the D gene is possibly TRBD1 (6 bases). This CDR3 has 14 residues. The V gene's germline CDR1 is SGHNT and CDR2 YYREEE (reference sequence). V was cut by 4 bases and J by 7 bases, with 14 bases left in between. This chain's CDR3 is CASSPDRGFEKLFF. The CDR3 region has the DNA TGTGCCAGCAGCCCGGACAGAGGGTTTGAAAAACTGTTTTTT.

Concerning this clone: At one end the junction does not follow the germline gene, possibly because of a read error. This chain connects TRBV6-6 to TRBJ2-5; a weak D match, TRBD2 (5 bases). CDR1 is MNHNY, CDR2 SVGAGI, per germline (reference sequence). The CDR3 totals 12 residues. The DNA of the CDR3 is TGTGCCAGCAGTTACGACGGACTTCGGGTGGACTTC. This codes for CASSYDGLRVDF.

The chain combines TRBV18 with TRBJ2-3; possible D gene TRBD1, 6 bases. From germline, CDR1 is KGHSH and CDR2 LQKENI. Trimming cost V 4 bases and J 2 bases, with 19 bases left between them. The CDR3 is 17 amino acids. The CDR3 region has the DNA TGTGCCAGCTCACTATCCACTCCGGGACAATCCACAGATACGCAGTATTTT. It is translated as CASSLSTPGQSTDTQYF.

This clone was observed a few times. The chain has TRBV19 and TRBJ2-7; no clear D gene. Between the trimmed V and J ends, which lost 2 bases and 3 bases, there was a span of 8 bases. The CDR3 is 13 amino acids. CDR1 and CDR2 (germline): LNHDA, SQIVND (reference sequence). In DNA, the CDR3 is TGTGCCAGTAGTATACAGGCGCGCTACGAGCAGTACTTC. It encodes CASSIQARYEQYF.

The rearrangement uses TRBV5-6 and TRBJ2-1; a possible D gene is TRBD2 (5 bases). Germline-derived CDR1 and CDR2 are SGHDT and YYEEEE. The CDR3 is made up of 15 amino acids. V lost 2 bases and J lost 5, with 14 bases in between. The CDR3 protein is CASSFRSDYDNEQFF. CDR3 sequence (DNA): TGTGCCAGCAGCTTTAGGTCTGACTACGACAATGAGCAGTTCTTC.

The chain links TRBV6-5 to TRBJ1-1, with D possibly TRBD1 on 5 matching bases. This CDR3 is 13 amino acids long. The ends were cut back, 8 bases at V and 1 base at J, with 11 bases in the middle. In germline, CDR1 is MNHEY, CDR2 SVGAGI. CDR3 sequence (DNA): TGTGCCAGCGGGCAGGGCACGAACACTGAAGCTTTCTTT. Translation gives CASGQGTNTEAFF.

The chain carries TRBV24-1 and TRBJ1-1; D gene ambiguous. The CDR3 loop spans 15 amino acids. The V end was cut by 1 base, the J end by 0 bases, with 8 bases between. Per the germline V gene, CDR1 is KGHDR and CDR2 is SFDVKD. This CDR3 reads CATSDLAGLNTEAFF. The CDR3 DNA reads as TGTGCCACCAGTGATTTAGCTGGGCTGAACACTGAAGCTTTCTTT.

The V and J genes are TRBV19 and TRBJ2-2; weak D call: TRBD1 (5 bases). Germline V lookup: CDR1 LNHDA, CDR2 SQIVND (reference sequence). The CDR3 spans 16 residues. With 9 bases removed from V and 0 bases from J, the gap between germline ends came to 17 bases. In DNA form, the CDR3 reads TGTGCCAGCCAGTTAACAGGAGTTTCGAACACCGGGGAGCTGTTTTTT. Residues: CASQLTGVSNTGELFF.

The V and J genes are TRBV18 and TRBJ1-4, with 8 bases lining up with TRBD1. The V segment lost 6 bases and the J segment 2 bases; nucleotides outside the gene matches: 5. Germline CDR1 and CDR2: KGHSH and LQKENI. The CDR3 runs to 15 residues. The CDR3 loop reads CASSSQGGTNEKLFF. CDR3 coding DNA: TGTGCCAGCTCGTCACAGGGGGGCACTAATGAAAAACTGTTTTTT.

V is TRBV7-9 and J is TRBJ2-7; 9 bases map to TRBD1. The trim removed 4 bases at V and 2 bases at J, leaving 6 bases unmatched. Looked up from germline, CDR1 is SEHNR and CDR2 is FQNEAQ (reference sequence). There are 15 residues in the CDR3. The CDR3 is CASSSRGQGPYEQYF. CDR3 coding DNA: TGTGCCAGCAGCTCGAGGGGACAGGGCCCCTACGAGCAGTACTTC.

This clone was seen a handful of times. V usage is TRBV6-5 and J usage is TRBJ1-6; no reliable D call. Trimming took 2 bases from V and 7 from J, leaving 9 bases between them. CDR1 and CDR2 from the germline V gene are MNHEY and SVGAGI. The CDR3 consists of 14 residues. The CDR3 DNA sequence: TGTGCCAGCAGTTACGTCAGATCCAATTCACCCCTCCACTTT. Translated: CASSYVRSNSPLHF.

The chain carries TRBV11-3 and TRBJ2-1; 8 nucleotides agree with TRBD2. Unmatched junction bases numbered 5, after V lost 5 bases and J lost 2 bases. The CDR3 contains 15 residues. Germline V gene sequence: CDR1 SGHNT, CDR2 YENEEA. The CDR3 loop is CASSPSGLAYNEQFF. In DNA, the CDR3 is TGTGCCAGCAGCCCATCGGGACTAGCCTACAATGAGCAGTTCTTC.

The genes are TRBV7-6 and TRBJ2-7, with 11 nucleotides matching TRBD2. The CDR3 length is 15 residues. The ends lost 4 bases at V and 7 bases at J; junction bases unmatched: 9. In germline, CDR1 is SGHVS, CDR2 FNYEAQ. CDR3: CASSSGLAGPPEQYF. Here the CDR3 DNA reads TGTGCCAGCAGCTCCGGACTAGCGGGCCCCCCGGAGCAGTACTTC.

V gene TRBV11-2 combines with J gene TRBJ2-7; 9 bases are shared with TRBD1. The CDR3 covers 13 residues. The trim removed 4 bases at V and 5 bases at J, leaving 3 bases unmatched. Germline V gene lookup returns CDR1 SGHAT and CDR2 FQNNGV. CDR3 amino acids: CASSSGTGNEQYF. CDR3 in DNA: TGTGCCAGCAGCTCCGGGACAGGGAACGAGCAGTACTTC.

The V and J genes are TRBV5-5 and TRBJ2-7; D is perhaps TRBD1 (5 bases). V dropped 0 bases and J dropped 5 bases, with 15 bases sitting between them. CDR1 and CDR2 from the germline V gene are SGHKS and YYEKEE (reference sequence). The length of the CDR3 is 15 residues. This CDR3 reads CASSLVPAGRNEQYF. The CDR3 coding sequence is TGTGCCAGCAGCTTGGTACCGGCAGGGCGGAACGAGCAGTACTTC.

The chain couples TRBV7-9 to TRBJ2-1; D is uncertain. Germline CDR1 and CDR2: SEHNR and FQNEAQ (reference sequence). CDR3 length equals 15 residues. V was clipped by 7 bases and J by 5 bases, with 18 bases between them. CDR3 in amino acids: CASTQTRSRNNEQFF. DNA of the CDR3: TGTGCCAGCACCCAGACCCGGAGCAGAAACAATGAGCAGTTCTTC. The full variable domain, its missing parts supplied by reference TRBV7-9 and TRBJ2-1, is DTGVSQNPRHKITKRGQNVTFRCDPISEHNRLYWYRQTLGQGPEFLTYFQNEAQLEKSRLLSDRFSAERPKGSFSTLEIQRTEQGDSAMYLCASTQTRSRNNEQFFGPGTRLTVL.

The rearrangement links TRBV27 to TRBJ2-5; 10 bases are shared with TRBD2. The CDR3 is 16 amino acids. From germline, CDR1 is MNHEY and CDR2 SMNVEV (reference sequence). V gave up 4 bases and J gave up 1 base; unmatched junction bases: 6. The CDR3 is CASSSRLAGIQETQYF. In DNA, the CDR3 is TGTGCCAGCAGTTCTAGACTAGCGGGCATCCAAGAGACCCAGTACTTC.